Described below is a single TCR beta chain sequence and its context. These data are taken from a study of T cells in Graves' hyperthyroidism and ophthalmopathy. Trimming shortened V by 6 bases and J by 6 bases, and 11 bases separated the two germline ends. CDR3 length equals 13 residues. The CDR3 regions of TCR beta were amplified from RNA transcripts. An initial round of RT-PCR targeting the TCR CDR3 relied on the HTBI primer set. TCRdb ran MiXCR on the multiplex PCR reads and lists one entry per CDR3 protein. The sample has 500,000 to 550,000 distinct CDR3 sequences; more than 20% are singletons. The sample was blood. The clonotype originates from a young man with Graves' hyperthyroidism. The V call is TRBV12-3 or TRBV12-4, the J call TRBJ2-2; TRBD2 is a possible D gene (5 bases). In nucleotides, the CDR3 is TGTGCCAGCAGAACTAGAGATCCCGGGGAGCTGTTTTTT. Translated, it gives CASRTRDPGELFF.